The 11 T cell receptor beta chains below were found in one sample sequenced in a study of human T cells and chemical hapten exposure. The time point: pre-sensitization, week 0. Documented treatment: therapeutic diphenylcyclopropenone sensitization with weekly scalp DPC. TCRdb processed the RACE reads anew with MiXCR; each CDR3 protein has one entry. The sample lists more than 85,000 distinct CDR3 sequences; about 8.5% were seen once. The sequencing here drew on whole blood, taken in connection with sensitization to the hapten diphenylcyclopropenone (DPC). These receptors were taken from a man aged 40-49 years with alopecia areata. Some clones in this sample may be carry-over from other donors' samples.

This clonotype was recorded many times. CDR3 DNA: TGTGCCACCAGTGACCCTTCCCCCAGCGGGGGCACAGATACGCAGTATTTT. Protein: CATSDPSPSGGTDTQYF. The V call is TRBV24-1, the J call TRBJ2-3, with 7 bases that match TRBD2. CDR1 and CDR2 (germline): KGHDR, SFDVKD. This CDR3 spans 17 amino acids. The ends lost 4 bases at V and 1 base at J; junction bases unmatched: 10.

This clonotype was seen only a few times. V usage is TRBV13 and J usage is TRBJ2-3; D not resolved. The germline CDR1 and CDR2 sequences are PRHDT and FYEKMQ (reference sequence). The CDR3 length is 13 residues. The V end lost 5 bases, the J end lost 6 bases, and 12 bases lay between the germline ends. The CDR3 spells CASSTRRPDTQYF. The DNA for the CDR3 is TGTGCCAGCAGCACAAGGCGGCCCGATACGCAGTATTTT.

This clonotype was detected a few times. This chain connects TRBV12-3 or TRBV12-4 to TRBJ2-7; D call uncertain. V was cut by 6 bases and J by 7 bases, with 10 bases left in between. There are 11 residues in the CDR3. CDR3 DNA sequence: TGTGCCAGCAGCGTATCCGGGGAGCAGTACTTC. It yields the protein CASSVSGEQYF.

The sample holds one count of this clonotype. A read error may be the cause here, since a much bigger clone is one base away. This chain connects TRBV29-1 to TRBJ2-1, with TRBD2 as a possible D gene (5 bases). V was cut by 6 bases and J by 4 bases, with 13 bases left in between. CDR3 size: 13 residues. The germline V gene encodes CDR1 SQVTM and CDR2 ANQGSEA. The CDR3 bases are TGCAGCGTCGGGAAGGCAGTTTACAATGAGCAGTTCTTC. Translating it yields CSVGKAVYNEQFF.

J is TRBJ1-5 and V is TRBV21-1; the D call TRBD1 from the table was never checked on the DNA. TRBV21-1 is recorded as a pseudogene. The CDR3 loop spans 14 amino acids. CDR3 protein: CASSRGQRPMPQHF. As DNA, the CDR3 is TGTGCCAGCAGCAGAGGACAGCGTCCGATGCCCCAGCATTTT.

In its sample, this clonotype was seen a few times. The rearrangement joins TRBV13 to TRBJ2-6; D not certain. CDR3 length: 15 residues. The germline gives CDR1 PRHDT, CDR2 FYEKMQ (reference sequence). The V end lost 2 bases, the J end lost 2 bases, and 7 bases lay between the germline ends. CDR3 amino acids: CASSLFAAGANVLTF. The CDR3 DNA follows: TGTGCCAGCAGCTTATTTGCGGCTGGGGCCAACGTCCTGACTTTC.

This clonotype was counted a few times. The CDR3 spells CASSYQRGKSYEQYV. The CDR3, as DNA: TGTGCCAGCAGTTATCAGCGGGGAAAGTCTTACGAGCAGTACGTC. The chain carries TRBV6-2 or TRBV6-3 and TRBJ2-7, with TRBD2 identical over 7 bases. Germline CDR1 reads MNHEY; CDR2 reads SVGEGT. The length of the CDR3 is 15 residues. V lost 3 bases and J lost 4; bases outside the gene matches: 9.

The sample holds a few counts of this clonotype. The CDR3 region is CATSGNVVDEQFF. The CDR3 DNA is TGTGCCACCAGTGGGAACGTGGTGGATGAGCAGTTCTTC. V usage is TRBV24-1 and J usage is TRBJ2-1; no clear D gene. Per the germline V gene, CDR1 is KGHDR and CDR2 is SFDVKD. Trimming removed 5 bases at V and 8 bases at J, with 12 bases between. This CDR3 has 13 amino acids.

This clonotype was counted a few times. The J gene is TRBJ1-1, the V gene TRBV3-1; no clear D gene. Germline V gene sequence: CDR1 LGHDT, CDR2 YNNKEL (reference sequence). The CDR3 extends over 14 amino acids. The germline V and J ends were trimmed by 1 base and 0 bases, with 6 bases remaining between them. The CDR3 sequence: CASSQVILNTEAFF. CDR3 DNA: TGTGCCAGCAGCCAAGTAATCCTGAACACTGAAGCTTTCTTT.

This clonotype came up a few times. The chain couples TRBV5-1 to TRBJ2-3; D ambiguous. CDR1 and CDR2 (germline): SGHRS, YFSETQ. This CDR3 comprises 13 residues. Trimming took off 3 bases at V and 6 bases at J, with 11 bases between the two ends. CDR3 bases: TGCGCCAGCAGCTACGACCCTTTGGATACGCAGTATTTT. Translating it yields CASSYDPLDTQYF. The variable domain in full, completed from reference TRBV5-1 and TRBJ2-3, reads KAGVTQTPRYLIKTRGQQVTLSCSPISGHRSVSWYQQTPGQGLQFLFEYFSETQRNKGNFPGRFSGRQFSNSRSEMNVSTLELGDSALYLCASSYDPLDTQYFGPGTRLTVL.

The chain has TRBV29-1 and TRBJ2-5; D is perhaps TRBD2 (6 bases). CDR3 length equals 15 residues. Germline values: CDR1 SQVTM, CDR2 ANQGSEA. Trimming removed 6 bases from V and 4 bases from J, with 21 bases in between. CDR3 region: CSVPDWRGFPETQYF. The CDR3 DNA reads as TGCAGCGTCCCGGACTGGCGGGGCTTCCCAGAGACCCAGTACTTC.